This T cell receptor (beta chain) derives from a study of CD8 T cells in Susac syndrome. The study's findings and limits: Only a relatively small number of individuals were included in the TCR sequencing and HLA analysis.

Sequencing of TCR beta covered CD8+ and CD4+ T cells obtained from blood. The multiple sclerosis control group was made up of treatment-naive patients with stable or active relapsing-remitting disease. Turning to this clonotype: Its target is not known.

After extraction with the RNeasy kit, roughly 0.45 to 1 ug of the RNA was reverse transcribed using random hexamers. Multiplex immunoSEQ PCR targeted 54 Vbeta and 13 Jbeta TCR beta segments. Via MiXCR, TCRdb re-called the immunoSEQ multiplex PCR reads, giving one row per CDR3 protein. The data contain over 150,000 distinct CDR3 sequences, nearly 95% of them singletons. The receptor was isolated from a human donor with multiple sclerosis. Sequenced sample: CD4+ T cells from PBMCs.

CDR3 DNA: TGTGCCAGCAGCCAAGATCGAGAGGGGGCCTATCTGCTAAGCTACACCTTC. Encoded protein: CASSQDREGAYLLSYTF. V gene TRBV3-1 combines with J gene TRBJ1-2; 7 nucleotides match TRBD1. Trimming cost V 0 bases and J 9 bases; bases outside gene matches: 16. Per the germline V gene, CDR1 is LGHDT and CDR2 is YNNKEL (reference sequence). The CDR3 contains 17 residues.